A single sample is the source of the 18 T cell receptor beta chains below, sequenced in a study of T-cell reconstitution after alpha-beta-depleted transplantation in children. Construction of the TCRbeta library involved unique molecular identifiers. TCRdb passed the PCR reads through MiXCR, listing each CDR3 protein once. The table has 200,000 to 250,000 distinct CDR3 sequences, about 12% seen once. The sample here was PBMCs from the stem cell graft donor, taken from the stem cell graft. The origin of the receptors is a human donor who donated a stem cell graft to a child with acute lymphoblastic leukemia.

The table lists this clonotype with many counts. CDR3 amino acids: CASSSDRGRGTEAFF. CDR3 sequence (DNA): TGTGCCAGCAGCTCGGACAGGGGCCGGGGCACTGAAGCTTTCTTT. The chain joins TRBV7-3 to TRBJ1-1; the match to TRBD1 covers 9 bases. The junction had 7 bases not matched to a gene; V was cut back by 4 bases and J by 4 bases. Germline V CDR1 and CDR2: SGHTA, FQGTGA. CDR3 length: 15 amino acids.

At least ten counts were recorded for this clonotype. CDR3 in DNA: TGTGCCAGCAGCGACGGACAGGGTTGGGGTAAAGCTTTCTTT. Residues: CASSDGQGWGKAFF. The V and J genes are TRBV5-6 and TRBJ1-1; 8 nucleotides match TRBD1. In germline, CDR1 is SGHDT, CDR2 YYEEEE. Losses at the gene ends were 4 bases for V and 9 bases for J; bases not matched to a gene: 11. This CDR3 spans 14 amino acids.

This clonotype has at least ten counts. The chain is built from TRBV28 and TRBJ1-2; D is undetermined. CDR3 size: 11 residues. The germline gives CDR1 MDHEN, CDR2 SYDVKM. V gave up 5 bases and J gave up 7 bases, with 8 bases separating them. CDR3 sequence (DNA): TGTGCCAGCAGTGTCAAGGGTGGCTACACCTTC. Amino acid sequence: CASSVKGGYTF.

The V call is TRBV6-5, the J call TRBJ2-2; no firm D call. CDR3 length: 12 residues. With 5 bases removed from V and 6 bases from J, the gap between germline ends came to 7 bases. CDR1 is MNHEY, CDR2 SVGAGI, per germline. DNA of the CDR3: TGTGCCAGCAGTAGATCGCCCGGGGAGCTGTTTTTT. Its translation is CASSRSPGELFF.

This clonotype appeared many times. CDR3 sequence: CSARASAWLDEQYF. The DNA for the CDR3 is TGCAGTGCTAGAGCCAGCGCCTGGCTAGACGAGCAGTACTTC. The genes are TRBV20-1 and TRBJ2-7; D is ambiguous. CDR3 length: 14 amino acids. Trimming stripped 1 base from V and 5 bases from J, with 15 bases between. Germline V gene sequence: CDR1 DFQATT, CDR2 SNEGSKA (reference sequence).

In this sample, this clonotype turned up many times. The chain uses TRBV20-1 and TRBJ2-3, with TRBD1 matching 7 bases. The V gene's germline CDR1 is DFQATT and CDR2 SNEGSKA (reference sequence). The CDR3 spans 15 residues. V gave up 2 bases and J gave up 6 bases; unmatched junction bases: 11. CDR3 sequence: CSARRTGRWRDTQYF. The DNA of the CDR3 is TGCAGTGCTAGAAGGACAGGCCGGTGGAGGGATACGCAGTATTTT.

The chain joins TRBV24-1 to TRBJ2-7; D unclear. Germline V gives CDR1 KGHDR, CDR2 SFDVKD. The length of the CDR3 is 13 residues. V was clipped by 5 bases and J by 4 bases, with 11 bases between them. The CDR3 DNA reads as TGTGCCACCAGTGCCTCGACAATGTACGAGCAGTACTTC. It is translated as CATSASTMYEQYF.

As concerns this clonotype: A read error may be the cause here, since a much bigger clone is one base away. The genes are TRBV20-1 and TRBJ2-3; the match to TRBD2 covers 8 bases. J lost 4 bases, V lost 4 bases, and 7 bases had no gene match. The CDR3 sequence is 14 residues long. The germline gives CDR1 DFQATT, CDR2 SNEGSKA (reference sequence). CDR3 sequence: CSAMPGGLPDTQYF. CDR3 DNA: TGCAGTGCTATGCCGGGGGGGCTCCCAGATACGCAGTATTTT.

This clonotype was found many times. The chain links TRBV5-1 to TRBJ2-1; 7 bases align to TRBD1. V shed 6 bases, J shed 3 bases, and the junction held 9 bases outside the gene matches. This CDR3 spans 15 amino acids. Germline V lookup: CDR1 SGHRS, CDR2 YFSETQ. The CDR3 DNA is TGCGCCAGCACCCTTGAGACAGGGCTCTACAATGAGCAGTTCTTC. Its protein product is CASTLETGLYNEQFF. Complete variable domain (other parts from reference TRBV5-1 and TRBJ2-1): KAGVTQTPRYLIKTRGQQVTLSCSPISGHRSVSWYQQTPGQGLQFLFEYFSETQRNKGNFPGRFSGRQFSNSRSEMNVSTLELGDSALYLCASTLETGLYNEQFFGPGTRLTVL.

This clonotype was picked up many times. V usage is TRBV10-3 and J usage is TRBJ2-3; 8 bases agree with TRBD2. Germline-derived CDR1 and CDR2 are ENHRY and SYGVKD. The CDR3 is made up of 16 amino acids. Trimming at V came to 6 bases and at J to 1 base, leaving 9 bases not matched to a gene. The CDR3 bases are TGTGCCATCAGGGCAGCGGGGGCCGGGGGCACAGATACGCAGTATTTT. Its translation is CAIRAAGAGGTDTQYF.

The table lists this clonotype with many counts. This sequence joins TRBV10-3 and TRBJ2-7; weak D call: TRBD1 (6 bases). The CDR3 spans 14 residues. V gave up 2 bases and J gave up 1 base, with 9 bases separating them. CDR1 is ENHRY, CDR2 SYGVKD, per germline. CDR3 nucleotide sequence: TGTGCCATCAGTGAGGGGACACCTTCCTACGAGCAGTACTTC. Translation gives CAISEGTPSYEQYF.

This clonotype occurred many times. The chain couples TRBV28 to TRBJ1-1; no definite D call. V lost 6 bases and J 4 bases, leaving 15 bases between the germline ends. Per the germline V gene, CDR1 is MDHEN and CDR2 is SYDVKM. The CDR3 length is 14 residues. The CDR3 nucleotides are TGTGCCAGCAGGGTAAACAGTCATAGCACTGAAGCTTTCTTT. Translated, it gives CASRVNSHSTEAFF. Complete variable domain (other parts from reference TRBV28 and TRBJ1-1): DVKVTQSSRYLVKRTGEKVFLECVQDMDHENMFWYRQDPGLGLRLIYFSYDVKMKEKGDIPEGYSVSREKKERFSLILESASTNQTSMYLCASRVNSHSTEAFFGQGTRLTVV.

This clonotype was counted a few times. V usage is TRBV27 and J usage is TRBJ2-7; weak D call: TRBD2 (7 bases). The CDR3 runs 16 residues. Germline-derived CDR1 and CDR2 are MNHEY and SMNVEV (reference sequence). The V and J ends lost 5 bases and 2 bases respectively, with 19 bases between them. CDR3 loop: CASSRGGGRRTYEQYF. The CDR3 DNA reads as TGTGCCAGCAGTCGGGGAGGGGGGCGACGAACCTACGAGCAGTACTTC.

There are many counts of this clonotype. The CDR3 coding sequence is TGTGCCAGCAGTTTGAATAGTCGACCAGATACGCAGTATTTT. Translation gives CASSLNSRPDTQYF. V gene TRBV12-3 or TRBV12-4 combines with J gene TRBJ2-3, with no clear D. The CDR3 contains 14 residues. V dropped 3 bases and J dropped 4 bases, with 11 bases sitting between them.

This clonotype was recorded many times. This chain links TRBV20-1 with TRBJ2-3, with TRBD1 matching over 9 bases. Trimming took 7 bases from V and 5 from J; bases not matched to a gene: 13. Germline V lookup: CDR1 DFQATT, CDR2 SNEGSKA (reference sequence). This CDR3 comprises 15 residues. The chain's CDR3 is CSGIGGTGGIDTQYF. As DNA, the CDR3 is TGCAGTGGAATAGGTGGAACAGGGGGCATAGATACGCAGTATTTT.

This clonotype was counted ten times or more. The chain is built from TRBV4-2 and TRBJ2-3; possibly TRBD2 for D (7 bases). This CDR3 has 19 residues. Germline V lookup: CDR1 LGHNA, CDR2 YNFKEQ. V lost 5 bases and J lost 3, with 27 bases in between. The CDR3 loop is CASSAGALGRESGTDTQYF. The DNA of the CDR3 is TGTGCCAGCAGCGCAGGGGCCTTGGGGCGGGAGTCGGGAACAGATACGCAGTATTTT.

This clonotype was counted between two and nine times. V gene TRBV4-3 combines with J gene TRBJ2-3; 9 positions agree with TRBD2. The CDR3 is made up of 16 amino acids. Germline V CDR1 and CDR2: LGHNA, YSLEER. The junction had 5 bases not matched to a gene; V was cut back by 0 bases and J by 4 bases. The CDR3 loop is CASSQDGRGGADTQYF. The CDR3 DNA reads as TGCGCCAGCAGCCAAGATGGGCGGGGGGGCGCAGATACGCAGTATTTT.

This clonotype was observed at least ten times. The rearrangement uses TRBV4-3 and TRBJ1-2; D gene unclear. Germline values: CDR1 LGHNA, CDR2 YSLEER. This CDR3 contains 12 residues. The V gene lost 0 bases and the J gene lost 5 bases, with 4 bases spanning the gap. CDR3 loop: CASSQDRYGYTF. CDR3 bases: TGCGCCAGCAGCCAAGACAGATATGGCTACACCTTC.